This TCR beta chain was sequenced in a study of T cell responses to AZD1222 COVID-19 vaccine (dated by TCRdb to 2020 to 2023). About the study as a whole: A total of more than 230 trial participants underwent TCR sequencing, of whom around 210 had received two doses of AZD1222 and roughly 26 had received two doses of the MenACWY control vaccine. Trial participants were enrolled by age into 18-55, 56-69 and 70-plus year subgroups, with 148, 28 and 57 TCR-sequenced participants respectively.

The sample's time point label is to be understood as: about 28 days (+/-7) after the second vaccine dose. Because spike-specific TCR depth and breadth did not differ between the two schedules, AZD1222 recipients who got a second dose at roughly 4 weeks were pooled with those who got a second dose at roughly 12 weeks. The vaccinee samples were drawn from two UK trials, COV001 and COV002, one of which was a single-blind randomized controlled phase 2/3 trial testing AZD1222 (ChAdOx1 nCoV-19) in healthy adults. For TCRbeta chain sequencing, PBMC samples were collected from trial participants at day 0 and at day 28 after the second dose. The CDR3 regions of human TCRbeta chains were subjected to immunosequencing. The paper's processing steps were these. TCRs in the repertoires were matched against a reference library of SARS-CoV-2-specific TCRs that had been generated with the MIRA antigen-specificity platform. Breadth was defined as the fraction of unique TCRs that were SARS-CoV-2-associated. Depth was defined as the fraction of total T cells that were SARS-CoV-2-associated. Each spike-specific TCR was assigned to its reactive spike region and to a CD4 or CD8 class using the MIRA data. Log10-transformed breadth and depth values were compared by one-way ANOVA with Sidak's multiple comparisons tests. TCRdb holds this immuneACCESS table with in-frame rearrangements only. Some clones are missing; in checked studies, unresolved V genes explain under half, and the rest has no known cause. Clone size and the V and J calls come from that table; the DNA yielded D and trimming. Within this sample are about 110,000 clones, with approximately 90% of them counted one time only. The ten biggest clones cover more than 14% of the sample.

Study-wide conclusions, independent of this receptor: In the small 56-69-year group, the increase in depth fell short of significance, most likely because of low power. Most participants were white British and females outnumbered males, and the authors suggested that clonal diversity may have been underestimated. The vaccine-associated CD4 TCRs covered the entire spike protein, and the dominant responses fell in regions 160-218 and 743-854. Because no samples from the day 14 peak response were available, repertoires could be characterized only after the peak T cell response. Epitopes outside the regions mutated in the B.1.351 and B.1.1.7 variants were reportedly recognized by nearly half of the unique spike-specific TCRs. Conclusions about previously exposed vaccinees were limited because only six AZD1222 recipients were SARS-CoV-2 seropositive at baseline. After two AZD1222 doses, both the breadth and the depth of spike-specific TCRs were significantly higher than at day 0 and than in MenACWY recipients.

About this clone: Its target antigen remains unknown. Base-call qualities are not available, and no considerably larger clone is one nucleotide away.

This TCR derives from an adult who received the AZD1222 COVID-19 vaccine. The material sequenced was peripheral blood, taken 28 days after the second AZD1222 dose.

The sequenced DNA: TGTGCCAGCACCGGGACAGGGCTTTGGCAGCCCCAGCATTTT. Its translation is CASTGTGLWQPQHF. This receptor chain uses TRBV28 and TRBJ1-5; TRBD1 matches 9 bases in the middle. Trimming accounts for 7 bases at V and 7 bases at J, while the number of junction bases matched to no gene is 8. The CDR3 goes from the cysteine to the phenylalanine over 14 residues. Only the CDR3 DNA is retained, 42 bases long and in frame from the first base. From a lookup of the germline V gene, CDR1 and CDR2 are MDHEN and SYDVKM.